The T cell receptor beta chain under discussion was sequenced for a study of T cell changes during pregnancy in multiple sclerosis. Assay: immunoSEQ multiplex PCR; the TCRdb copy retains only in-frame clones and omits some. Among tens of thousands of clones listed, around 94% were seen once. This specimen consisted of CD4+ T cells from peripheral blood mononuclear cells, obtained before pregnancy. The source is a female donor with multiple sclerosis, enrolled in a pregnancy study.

CDR3 bases: TGTGCCAGCAGTTACCTAAATGTGGGGGGGGCAGGGGAGCAGTTCTTC. As protein: CASSYLNVGGAGEQFF. The chain combines TRBV6-5 with TRBJ2-1; possible D gene TRBD2, 7 bases. The CDR3 consists of 16 residues. The germline CDR1 and CDR2 sequences are MNHEY and SVGAGI. Trimming stripped 2 bases from V and 10 bases from J, with 21 bases between.